The next 6 T cell receptor beta chains were all read from a single sample in a study of monozygotic twins with inflammatory bowel disease. After re-calling the 5' RACE reads, TCRdb lists one entry per CDR3 protein, DNA absent. In all, the sample yields a few hundred thousand distinct CDR3 sequences. Material: blood. These receptors all come from a human donor with ulcerative colitis or Crohn's disease, or a healthy co-twin of an affected twin (not recorded which).

The chain links TRBV5-1 to TRBJ2-7; the TRBD2 assignment by TCRdb is unverifiable without DNA. The CDR3 covers 15 residues. Germline assignment: CDR1 SGHRS and CDR2 YFSETQ. The CDR3 sequence: CASSSGLAGGREQYF.

The V and J genes are TRBV20-1 and TRBJ2-7. This CDR3 is built from 13 residues. Germline lookup yields CDR1 DFQATT and CDR2 SNEGSKA (reference sequence). The CDR3 spells CSASTGALPRQYF.

The V gene is TRBV7-2, the J gene TRBJ2-5; lacking DNA, the TRBD1 call made by TCRdb goes unchecked. Germline CDR1 reads SGHTA; CDR2 reads FQGNSA. This CDR3 has 14 amino acids. Here the CDR3 reads CASSSPLVAETQYF.

This chain connects TRBV20-1 to TRBJ2-1. Per the germline V gene, CDR1 is DFQATT and CDR2 is SNEGSKA (reference sequence). The CDR3 has 13 residues. This chain's CDR3 is CSARANSYNEQFF.

V usage is TRBV5-5 and J usage is TRBJ2-7; the TCRdb call, TRBD1, lacks DNA for checking. The CDR3 is made up of 15 amino acids. Germline CDR1 and CDR2: SGHKS and YYEKEE (reference sequence). The CDR3: CASSVQGDFSYEQYF.

The chain joins TRBV7-3 to TRBJ1-1; the TCRdb D gene call, TRBD1, has no DNA to confirm it. CDR1 SGHTA and CDR2 FQGTGA come from the germline V gene. This CDR3 is built from 12 residues. CDR3 sequence: CASSLGTGEAFF.